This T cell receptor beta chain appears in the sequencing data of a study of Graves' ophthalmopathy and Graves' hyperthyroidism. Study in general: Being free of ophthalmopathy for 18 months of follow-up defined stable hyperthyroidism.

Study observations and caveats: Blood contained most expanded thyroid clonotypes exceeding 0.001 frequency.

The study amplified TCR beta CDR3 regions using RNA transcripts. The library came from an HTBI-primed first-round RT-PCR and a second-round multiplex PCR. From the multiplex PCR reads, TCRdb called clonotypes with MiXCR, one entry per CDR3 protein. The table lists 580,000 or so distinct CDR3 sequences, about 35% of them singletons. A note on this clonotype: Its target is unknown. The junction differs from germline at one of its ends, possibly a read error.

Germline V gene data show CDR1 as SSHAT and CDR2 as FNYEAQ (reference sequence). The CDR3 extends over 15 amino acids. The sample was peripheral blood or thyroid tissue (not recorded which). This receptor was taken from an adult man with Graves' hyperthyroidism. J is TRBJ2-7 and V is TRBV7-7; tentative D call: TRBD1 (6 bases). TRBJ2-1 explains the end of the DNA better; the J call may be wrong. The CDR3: CASSRKGVVYNEQFF. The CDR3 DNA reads TGTGCTAGCAGCCGCAAGGGGGTGGTCTACAATGAGCAGTTCTTC.